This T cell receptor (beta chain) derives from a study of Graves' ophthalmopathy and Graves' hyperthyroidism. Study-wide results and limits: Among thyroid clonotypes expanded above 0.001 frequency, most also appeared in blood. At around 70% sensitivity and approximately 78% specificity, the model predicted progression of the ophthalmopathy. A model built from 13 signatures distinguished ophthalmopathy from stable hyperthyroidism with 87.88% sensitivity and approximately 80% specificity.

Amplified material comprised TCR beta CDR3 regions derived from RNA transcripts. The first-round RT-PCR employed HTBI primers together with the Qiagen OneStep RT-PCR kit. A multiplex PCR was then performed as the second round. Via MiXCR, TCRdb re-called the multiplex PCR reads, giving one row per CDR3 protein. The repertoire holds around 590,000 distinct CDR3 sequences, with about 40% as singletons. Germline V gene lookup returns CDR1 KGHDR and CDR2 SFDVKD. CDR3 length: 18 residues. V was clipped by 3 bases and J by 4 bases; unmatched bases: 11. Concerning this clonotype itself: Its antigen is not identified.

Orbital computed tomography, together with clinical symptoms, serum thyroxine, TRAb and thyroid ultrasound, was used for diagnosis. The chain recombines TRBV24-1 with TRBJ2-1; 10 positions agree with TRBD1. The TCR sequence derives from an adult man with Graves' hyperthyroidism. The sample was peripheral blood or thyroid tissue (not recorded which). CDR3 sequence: CATSDPKSTGGAYNEQFF. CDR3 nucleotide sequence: TGTGCCACCAGTGATCCCAAATCGACAGGGGGCGCATACAATGAGCAGTTCTTC.